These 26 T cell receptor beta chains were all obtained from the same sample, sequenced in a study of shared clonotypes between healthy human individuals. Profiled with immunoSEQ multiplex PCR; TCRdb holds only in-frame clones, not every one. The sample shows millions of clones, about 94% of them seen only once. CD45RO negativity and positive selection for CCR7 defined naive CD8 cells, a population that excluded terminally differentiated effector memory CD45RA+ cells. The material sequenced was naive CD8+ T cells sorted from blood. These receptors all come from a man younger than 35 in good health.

Written as DNA, the CDR3 is TGTGCCAGCAAAGCGGGAGACGCTGGAGAGACCCAGTACTTC. Translated, it gives CASKAGDAGETQYF. The gene calls are TRBV5-4 and TRBJ2-5; 8 bases are a match to TRBD2. Trimming took 6 bases from V and 4 from J; bases not matched to a gene: 8. Germline-derived CDR1 and CDR2 are SGHNT and YYREEE (reference sequence). The CDR3 is 14 residues long.

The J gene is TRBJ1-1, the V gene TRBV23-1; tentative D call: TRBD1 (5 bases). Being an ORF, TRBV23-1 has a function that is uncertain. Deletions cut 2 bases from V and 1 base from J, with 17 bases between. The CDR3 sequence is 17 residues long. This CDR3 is CASSQTGPPYGNTEAFF. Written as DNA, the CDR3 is TGCGCCAGCAGTCAAACGGGACCGCCGTACGGGAACACTGAAGCTTTCTTT.

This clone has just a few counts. The CDR3: CASRDGEFGELFF. CDR3 coding DNA: TGCGCCAGCAGGGACGGAGAATTTGGGGAGCTGTTTTTT. The V and J genes are TRBV10-1 and TRBJ2-2; no firm D call. The CDR3 consists of 13 residues. The ends were cut back, 6 bases at V and 8 bases at J, with 13 bases in the middle. In germline, CDR1 is WNHNN, CDR2 SYGVQD (reference sequence).

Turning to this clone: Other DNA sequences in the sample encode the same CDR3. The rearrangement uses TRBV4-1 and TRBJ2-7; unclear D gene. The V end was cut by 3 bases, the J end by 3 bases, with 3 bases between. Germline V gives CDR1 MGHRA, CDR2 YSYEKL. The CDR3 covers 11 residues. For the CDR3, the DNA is TGCGCCAGCAGCCAGGACTACGAGCAGTACTTC. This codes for CASSQDYEQYF.

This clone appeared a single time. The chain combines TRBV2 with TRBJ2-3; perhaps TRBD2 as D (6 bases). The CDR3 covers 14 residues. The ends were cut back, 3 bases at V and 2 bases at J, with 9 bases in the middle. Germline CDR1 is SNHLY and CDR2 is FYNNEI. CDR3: CASSDPGDTDTQYF. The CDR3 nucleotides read TGTGCCAGCAGTGACCCGGGGGACACAGATACGCAGTATTTT.

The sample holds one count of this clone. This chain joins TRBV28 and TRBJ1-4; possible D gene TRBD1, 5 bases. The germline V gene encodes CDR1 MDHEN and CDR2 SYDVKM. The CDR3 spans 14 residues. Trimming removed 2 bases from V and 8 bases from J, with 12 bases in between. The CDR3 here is CASSLEGPGEKLFF. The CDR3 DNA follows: TGTGCCAGCAGTTTAGAGGGACCGGGCGAAAAACTGTTTTTT.

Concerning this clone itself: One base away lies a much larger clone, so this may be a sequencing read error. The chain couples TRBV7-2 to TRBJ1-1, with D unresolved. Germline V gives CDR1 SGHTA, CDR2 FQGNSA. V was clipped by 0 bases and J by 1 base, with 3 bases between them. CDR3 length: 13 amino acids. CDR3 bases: TGTGCCAGCAGCTTAGCAGAGAACACTGAAGCTTTCTTT. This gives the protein CASSLAENTEAFF.

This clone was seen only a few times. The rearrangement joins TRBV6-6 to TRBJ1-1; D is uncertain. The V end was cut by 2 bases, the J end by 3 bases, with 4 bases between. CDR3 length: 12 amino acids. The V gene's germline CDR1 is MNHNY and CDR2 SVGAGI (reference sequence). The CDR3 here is CASSYVYTEAFF. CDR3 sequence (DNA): TGTGCCAGCAGTTACGTCTACACTGAAGCTTTCTTT.

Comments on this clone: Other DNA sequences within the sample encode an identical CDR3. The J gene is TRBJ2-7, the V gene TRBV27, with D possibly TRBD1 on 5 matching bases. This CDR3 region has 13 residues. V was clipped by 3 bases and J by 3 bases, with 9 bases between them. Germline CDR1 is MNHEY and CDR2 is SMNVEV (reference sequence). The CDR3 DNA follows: TGTGCCAGCAGTTTCGGACAAAACTACGAGCAGTACTTC. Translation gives CASSFGQNYEQYF.

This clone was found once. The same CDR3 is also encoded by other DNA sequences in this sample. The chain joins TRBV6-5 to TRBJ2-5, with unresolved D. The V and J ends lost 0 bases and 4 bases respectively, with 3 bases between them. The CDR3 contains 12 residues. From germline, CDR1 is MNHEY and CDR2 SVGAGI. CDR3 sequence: CASSYSRETQYF. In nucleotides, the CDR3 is TGTGCCAGCAGTTACTCGCGAGAGACCCAGTACTTC.

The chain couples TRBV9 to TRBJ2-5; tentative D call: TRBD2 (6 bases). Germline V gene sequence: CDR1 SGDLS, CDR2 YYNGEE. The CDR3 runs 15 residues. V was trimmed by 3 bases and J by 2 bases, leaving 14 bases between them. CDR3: CASSGGSGAQETQYF. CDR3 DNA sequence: TGTGCCAGCAGCGGGGGTTCGGGAGCTCAAGAGACCCAGTACTTC.

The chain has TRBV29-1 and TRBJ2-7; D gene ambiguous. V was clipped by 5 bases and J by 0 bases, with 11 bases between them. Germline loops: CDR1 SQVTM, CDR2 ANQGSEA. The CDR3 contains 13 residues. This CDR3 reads CSVYRVGSYEQYF. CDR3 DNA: TGCAGCGTTTACCGGGTCGGCTCCTACGAGCAGTACTTC.

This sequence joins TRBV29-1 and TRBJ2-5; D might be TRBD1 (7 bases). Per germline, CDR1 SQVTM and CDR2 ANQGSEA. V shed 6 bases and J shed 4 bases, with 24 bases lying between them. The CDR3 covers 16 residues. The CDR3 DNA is TGCAGCGTGGATAAAAAGGAGGGGGCGGAAGGAGAGACCCAGTACTTC. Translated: CSVDKKEGAEGETQYF.

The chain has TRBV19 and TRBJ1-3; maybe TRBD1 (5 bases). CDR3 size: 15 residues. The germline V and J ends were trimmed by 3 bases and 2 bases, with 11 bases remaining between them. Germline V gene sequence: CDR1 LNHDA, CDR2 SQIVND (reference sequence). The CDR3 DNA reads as TGTGCCAGTAGTATGACAGCTATGGCTGGAAACACCATATATTTT. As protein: CASSMTAMAGNTIYF.

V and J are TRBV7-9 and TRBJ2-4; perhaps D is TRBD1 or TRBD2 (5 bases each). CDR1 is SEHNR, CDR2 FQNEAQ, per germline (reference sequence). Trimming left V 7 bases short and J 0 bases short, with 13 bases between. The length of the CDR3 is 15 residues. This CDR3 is CASTSRELAKNIQYF. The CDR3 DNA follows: TGTGCCAGCACCTCCAGGGAGCTAGCCAAAAACATTCAGTACTTC.

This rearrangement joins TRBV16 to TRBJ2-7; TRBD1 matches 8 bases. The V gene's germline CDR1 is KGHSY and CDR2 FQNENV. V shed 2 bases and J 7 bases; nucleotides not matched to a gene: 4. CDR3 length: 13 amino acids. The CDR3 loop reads CASSQGQGWEQYF. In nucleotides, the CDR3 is TGTGCCAGCAGCCAAGGACAGGGTTGGGAGCAGTACTTC.

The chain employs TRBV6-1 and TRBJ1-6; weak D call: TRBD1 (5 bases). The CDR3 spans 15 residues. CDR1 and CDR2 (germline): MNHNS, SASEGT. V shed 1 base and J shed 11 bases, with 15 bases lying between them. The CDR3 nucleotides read TGTGCCAGCAGTGAAGTTTGGGGCCCGGGGCCACCCCTCCACTTT. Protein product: CASSEVWGPGPPLHF.

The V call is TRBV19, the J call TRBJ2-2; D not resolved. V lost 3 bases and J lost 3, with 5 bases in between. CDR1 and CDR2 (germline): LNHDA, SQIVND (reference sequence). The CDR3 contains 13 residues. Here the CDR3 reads CASSMPHTGELFF. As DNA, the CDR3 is TGTGCCAGTAGTATGCCCCACACCGGGGAGCTGTTTTTT.

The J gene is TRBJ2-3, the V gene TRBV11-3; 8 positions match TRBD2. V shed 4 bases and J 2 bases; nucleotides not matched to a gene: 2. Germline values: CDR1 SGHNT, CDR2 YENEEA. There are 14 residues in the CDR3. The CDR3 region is CASSYSGITDTQYF. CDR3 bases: TGTGCCAGCAGCTATAGCGGGATCACAGATACGCAGTATTTT.

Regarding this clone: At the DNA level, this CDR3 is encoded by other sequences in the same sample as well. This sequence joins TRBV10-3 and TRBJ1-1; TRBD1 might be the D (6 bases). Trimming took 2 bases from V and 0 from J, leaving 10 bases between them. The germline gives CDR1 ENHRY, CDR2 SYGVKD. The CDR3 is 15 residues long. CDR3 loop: CAISEPGTLNTEAFF. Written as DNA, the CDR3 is TGTGCCATCAGTGAGCCTGGGACACTGAACACTGAAGCTTTCTTT.

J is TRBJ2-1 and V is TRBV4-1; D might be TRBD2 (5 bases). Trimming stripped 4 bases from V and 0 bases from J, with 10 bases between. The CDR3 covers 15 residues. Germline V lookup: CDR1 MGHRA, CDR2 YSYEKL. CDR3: CASSPSGVSYNEQFF. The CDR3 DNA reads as TGCGCCAGCAGCCCCAGCGGAGTCTCCTACAATGAGCAGTTCTTC.

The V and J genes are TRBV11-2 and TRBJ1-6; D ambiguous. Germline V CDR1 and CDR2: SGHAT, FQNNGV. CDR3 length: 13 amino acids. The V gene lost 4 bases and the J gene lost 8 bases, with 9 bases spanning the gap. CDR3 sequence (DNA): TGTGCCAGCAGCTCAATGGGGTATTCACCCCTCCACTTT. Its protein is CASSSMGYSPLHF.

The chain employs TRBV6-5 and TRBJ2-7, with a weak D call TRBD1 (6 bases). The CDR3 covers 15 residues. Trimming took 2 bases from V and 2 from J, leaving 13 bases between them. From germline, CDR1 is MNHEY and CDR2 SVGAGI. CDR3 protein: CASSYPTGSTYEQYF. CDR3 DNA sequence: TGTGCCAGCAGTTACCCGACAGGTTCTACCTACGAGCAGTACTTC.

CDR3 coding DNA: TGTGCCAGCAGCGTAGAGAGCGGGGGGTCCTACAATGAGCAGTTCTTC. Protein sequence: CASSVESGGSYNEQFF. The V gene is TRBV9, the J gene TRBJ2-1, with 9 positions matching TRBD2. The V and J ends lost 0 bases and 1 base, in that order; junction bases with no gene match: 2. CDR1 is SGDLS and CDR2 is YYNGEE in the germline V gene. This CDR3 has 16 residues.

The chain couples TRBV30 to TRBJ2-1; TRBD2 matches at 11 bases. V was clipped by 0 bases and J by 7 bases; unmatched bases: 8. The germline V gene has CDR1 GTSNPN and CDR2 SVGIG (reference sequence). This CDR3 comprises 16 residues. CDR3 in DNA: TGTGCCTGGAGTGTACGACTAGCGGGAAATCTAAATGAGCAGTTCTTC. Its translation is CAWSVRLAGNLNEQFF.

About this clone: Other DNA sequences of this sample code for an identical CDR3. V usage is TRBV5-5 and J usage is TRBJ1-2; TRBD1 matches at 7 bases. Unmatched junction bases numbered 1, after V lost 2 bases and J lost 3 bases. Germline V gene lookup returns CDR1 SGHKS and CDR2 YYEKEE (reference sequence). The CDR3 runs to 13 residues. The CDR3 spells CASSFGTDYGYTF. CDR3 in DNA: TGTGCCAGCAGCTTCGGGACAGACTATGGCTACACCTTC.